These 15 T cell receptor beta chains were all obtained from the same sample, sequenced in a study of regulatory T cells in long-lasting Graves disease. Time point in this sample: newly diagnosed GD, antithyroid drugs for less than 3 months. Following extraction of RNA from PBMCs, that RNA was used to make the TCR library. Construction of the TCR beta libraries employed iRepertoire HTBI primers in conjunction with Arm-PCR of CDR3 regions. MiXCR was run by TCRdb on the multiplex PCR reads, yielding one entry per CDR3 protein. The sample lists 200,000 to 250,000 distinct CDR3 sequences; roughly 21% were seen once. The sequencing here drew on peripheral blood mononuclear cells (PBMCs), taken at new diagnosis, from a patient treated with antithyroid drugs. The origin of the receptors is a female donor with Graves disease.

V and J are TRBV11-2 and TRBJ1-2, with D maybe TRBD1 (5 bases). Germline assignment: CDR1 SGHAT and CDR2 FQNNGV. Between the trimmed V and J ends, which lost 1 base and 4 bases, there was a span of 10 bases. There are 14 residues in the CDR3. For the CDR3, the DNA is TGTGCCAGCAGCTTAGCTCCAGGGACCTATGGCTACACCTTC. Residues: CASSLAPGTYGYTF.

This clonotype was counted ten times or more. The J gene is TRBJ2-3, the V gene TRBV20-1; tentatively, D is TRBD2 (7 bases). The V end lost 1 base, the J end lost 4 bases, and 12 bases lay between the germline ends. The CDR3 totals 14 residues. The germline V gene has CDR1 DFQATT and CDR2 SNEGSKA (reference sequence). The chain's CDR3 is CSARVRGAPDTQYF. CDR3 DNA sequence: TGCAGTGCTAGAGTCCGGGGGGCACCAGATACGCAGTATTTT.

The sample holds many counts of this clonotype. The chain couples TRBV5-5 to TRBJ1-1; D is perhaps TRBD1 (5 bases). CDR3 length equals 13 residues. The V and J ends lost 7 bases and 6 bases respectively, with 16 bases between them. In germline, CDR1 is SGHKS, CDR2 YYEKEE (reference sequence). Here the CDR3 DNA reads TGTGCCAGCTTAGCAGGGTTTATAGCTGAAGCTTTCTTT. It codes for CASLAGFIAEAFF.

Ten or more counts support this clonotype. V usage is TRBV18 and J usage is TRBJ1-2; possibly TRBD1 for D (5 bases). Germline-derived CDR1 and CDR2 are KGHSH and LQKENI. The V end lost 1 base, the J end lost 7 bases, and 16 bases lay between the germline ends. The CDR3 extends over 15 amino acids. CDR3 bases: TGTGCCAGCTCACCACTCGGGACGGAATATTCTGGCTACACCTTC. The encoded protein is CASSPLGTEYSGYTF.

This clonotype was found many times. The chain employs TRBV6-1 and TRBJ2-1, with D perhaps matching TRBD2 (7 bases). Germline V lookup: CDR1 MNHNS, CDR2 SASEGT. The V end lost 7 bases, the J end lost 4 bases, and 26 bases lay between the germline ends. The CDR3 contains 18 residues. CDR3 sequence: CASTPNSARGGKYNEQFF. The CDR3 bases are TGTGCCAGCACACCTAACTCGGCGAGGGGGGGGAAATACAATGAGCAGTTCTTC.

This clonotype was found many times. This chain uses TRBV20-1 with TRBJ2-3; D gene uncertain. The CDR3 is 14 residues long. CDR1 DFQATT and CDR2 SNEGSKA come from the germline V gene (reference sequence). V lost 2 bases and J lost 4, with 13 bases in between. In DNA, the CDR3 is TGCAGTGCTAGATATGTGGTGGGCCCAGATACGCAGTATTTT. It encodes CSARYVVGPDTQYF.

For the CDR3, the DNA is TGCAGTGCTAGAGTCAGGGCTCGGGAGACCCAGTACTTC. Translating it yields CSARVRARETQYF. The V gene is TRBV20-1, the J gene TRBJ2-5, with a weak D call TRBD1 (5 bases). This CDR3 is built from 13 residues. The V and J ends lost 1 base and 5 bases respectively, with 11 bases between them. Germline V gene sequence: CDR1 DFQATT, CDR2 SNEGSKA (reference sequence).

This clonotype was counted many times. In DNA form, the CDR3 reads TGTGCCAGCAGCCCACGGGCGGGGGGCCTGGACGAGCAGTACTTC. Translation gives CASSPRAGGLDEQYF. The chain has TRBV9 and TRBJ2-7, with 8 bases fitting TRBD2. Per the germline V gene, CDR1 is SGDLS and CDR2 is YYNGEE. The junction had 11 bases not matched to a gene; V was cut back by 4 bases and J by 5 bases. The CDR3 consists of 15 residues.

This clonotype was seen a handful of times. V gene TRBV5-1 combines with J gene TRBJ1-3; 7 bases align to TRBD1. The CDR3 sequence is 14 residues long. V dropped 4 bases and J dropped 2; count of bases not matched to a gene: 3. The V gene's germline CDR1 is SGHRS and CDR2 YFSETQ. The CDR3 nucleotides read TGCGCCAGCAGCAAGGGGGCCACTGGAAACACCATATATTTT. Protein: CASSKGATGNTIYF. The variable domain in full, completed from reference TRBV5-1 and TRBJ1-3, reads KAGVTQTPRYLIKTRGQQVTLSCSPISGHRSVSWYQQTPGQGLQFLFEYFSETQRNKGNFPGRFSGRQFSNSRSEMNVSTLELGDSALYLCASSKGATGNTIYFGEGSWLTVV.

This clonotype was seen repeatedly, ten times or more. This chain uses TRBV29-1 with TRBJ1-5, with 9 bases that match TRBD1. The CDR3 spans 13 residues. Germline CDR1 is SQVTM and CDR2 is ANQGSEA. V was clipped by 4 bases and J by 4 bases; unmatched bases: 2. CDR3 in DNA: TGCAGCGTTGGGGACAGGGTAAATCAGCCCCAGCATTTT. Encoded protein: CSVGDRVNQPQHF. Using reference TRBV29-1 and TRBJ1-5 for the parts outside the CDR3, the full variable domain is SAVISQKPSRDICQRGTSLTIQCQVDSQVTMMFWYRQQPGQSLTLIATANQGSEATYESGFVIDKFPISRPNLTFSTLTVSNMSPEDSSIYLCSVGDRVNQPQHFGDGTRLSIL.

This clonotype was observed a handful of times. J is TRBJ1-1 and V is TRBV10-2; D not resolved. Germline V CDR1 and CDR2: WSHSY, SAAADI. This CDR3 has 11 amino acids. Deletions cut 4 bases from V and 11 bases from J, with 11 bases between. The CDR3, as DNA: TGCGCCAGCAGTGCTAGGGTGGAGGCTTTCTTT. This gives the protein CASSARVEAFF.

Notes on this clonotype: It may be a read error: a sequence one base away is much more abundant. The rearrangement joins TRBV6-2 or TRBV6-3 to TRBJ2-3; 8 nucleotides align to TRBD2. Germline V gives CDR1 MNHEY, CDR2 SVGEGT. CDR3 length equals 14 residues. CDR3 DNA sequence: TGTGCCAGCGCGGTACTAGCGGACCTGGATACGCGGTATTTT. Its protein product is CASAVLADLDTRYF.

This clonotype was detected ten times or more. The chain uses TRBV10-3 and TRBJ2-7, with 8 bases matching TRBD1. This CDR3 contains 17 residues. With 5 bases clipped from V and 0 bases from J, the junction kept 12 bases outside the gene matches. From germline, CDR1 is ENHRY and CDR2 SYGVKD. The CDR3 region is CAISKEPGQDPSYEQYF. The DNA for the CDR3 is TGTGCCATCAGTAAGGAACCGGGACAGGATCCCTCCTACGAGCAGTACTTC.

This sequence joins TRBV7-2 and TRBJ1-1; D unresolved. The V gene lost 1 base and the J gene lost 12 bases, with 9 bases spanning the gap. CDR1 and CDR2 from the germline V gene are SGHTA and FQGNSA. The CDR3 runs 11 residues. CDR3 loop: CASSLGETTFF. Here the CDR3 DNA reads TGTGCCAGCAGCTTAGGTGAGACAACTTTCTTT.

This clonotype was seen at least ten times. The chain employs TRBV6-1 and TRBJ2-3; 10 nucleotides agree with TRBD2. Germline CDR1 and CDR2: MNHNS and SASEGT. CDR3 length equals 17 residues. Losses at the gene ends were 6 bases for V and 4 bases for J; bases not matched to a gene: 13. The CDR3 DNA reads TGTGCCAGCAGAAACACGACCCCACTAGCGGGACCAGATACGCAGTATTTT. Its translation: CASRNTTPLAGPDTQYF.